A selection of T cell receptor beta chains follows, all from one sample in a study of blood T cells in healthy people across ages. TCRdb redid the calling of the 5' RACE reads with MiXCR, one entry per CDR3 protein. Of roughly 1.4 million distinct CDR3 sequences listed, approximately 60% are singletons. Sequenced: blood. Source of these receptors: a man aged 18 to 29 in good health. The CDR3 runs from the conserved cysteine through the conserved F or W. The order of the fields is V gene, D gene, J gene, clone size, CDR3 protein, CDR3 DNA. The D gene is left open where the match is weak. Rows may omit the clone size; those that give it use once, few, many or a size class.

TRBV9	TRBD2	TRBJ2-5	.	CASSGTSRSQETQYF	TGTGCCAGCTCGGGGACTAGCAGGAGTCAAGAGACCCAGTACTTC
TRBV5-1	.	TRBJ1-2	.	CASSNQQGNTDYGYTF	TGCGCCAGCAGCAATCAACAGGGAAACACTGACTATGGCTACACCTTC
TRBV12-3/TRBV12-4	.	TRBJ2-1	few	CASSLTSEQFF	TGTGCCAGCAGTCTGACTAGTGAGCAGTTCTTC
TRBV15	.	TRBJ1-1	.	CATGGTMNTEAFF	TGTGCCACCGGTGGAACCATGAACACTGAAGCTTTCTTT
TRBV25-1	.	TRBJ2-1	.	CAISQGGGEQFF	TGTGCCATCTCCCAGGGGGGAGGTGAGCAGTTCTTC
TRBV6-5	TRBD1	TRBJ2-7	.	CASRRTGTAYEQYF	TGTGCCAGCAGGAGGACAGGCACCGCCTACGAGCAGTACTTC
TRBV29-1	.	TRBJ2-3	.	CSVEEAVGGADTQYF	TGCAGCGTTGAAGAGGCGGTAGGGGGGGCAGATACGCAGTATTTT
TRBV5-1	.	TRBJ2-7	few	CASSLAVTSEQYF	TGCGCCAGCAGCTTGGCGGTAACTAGCGAGCAGTACTTC
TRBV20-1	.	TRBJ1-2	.	CSAREPNYGYTF	TGCAGTGCTAGAGAGCCGAACTATGGCTACACCTTC
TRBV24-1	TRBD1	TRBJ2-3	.	CATSDPRQGEVDTQYF	TGTGCCACCAGTGACCCCCGACAGGGAGAGGTAGATACGCAGTATTTT
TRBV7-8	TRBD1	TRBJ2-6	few	CASSLSDRGSGANVLTF	TGTGCCAGCAGCTTATCCGACAGGGGCTCTGGGGCCAACGTCCTGACTTTC
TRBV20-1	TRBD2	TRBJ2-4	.	CSASAGELAKNIQYF	TGCAGTGCCTCAGCGGGGGAACTAGCCAAAAACATTCAGTACTTC
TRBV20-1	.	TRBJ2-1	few	CSLQPWRAEWSYNEQFF	TGCAGTTTACAGCCTTGGAGGGCGGAGTGGTCCTACAATGAGCAGTTCTTC
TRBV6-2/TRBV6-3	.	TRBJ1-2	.	CASKTVNYGYTF	TGTGCCAGCAAGACAGTTAACTATGGCTACACCTTC
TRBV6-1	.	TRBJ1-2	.	CASTPGQTYYGYTF	TGTGCCAGCACCCCGGGACAAACCTATTATGGCTACACCTTC
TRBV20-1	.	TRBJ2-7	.	CSARDAGSPFHEQYF	TGCAGTGCTAGAGATGCCGGGAGCCCCTTCCACGAGCAGTACTTC
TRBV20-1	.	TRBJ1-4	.	CSARGGGQSNEKLFF	TGCAGTGCTAGAGGGGGGGGGCAATCAAATGAAAAACTGTTTTTT
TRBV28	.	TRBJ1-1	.	CVDWSENTEAFF	TGTGTAGACTGGAGCGAGAACACTGAAGCTTTCTTT
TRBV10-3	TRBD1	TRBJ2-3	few	CATEQGATIDTQYF	TGTGCCACCGAGCAGGGGGCGACGATAGATACGCAGTATTTT
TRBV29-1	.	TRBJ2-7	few	CSAGDLWQQYF	TGCAGCGCCGGGGACTTATGGCAGCAGTACTTC
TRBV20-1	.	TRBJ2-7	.	CSADMTWESSEQYF	TGCAGTGCCGACATGACGTGGGAGTCCTCTGAGCAGTACTTC
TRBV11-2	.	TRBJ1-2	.	CASSTEVFYGYTF	TGTGCCAGCAGTACTGAGGTTTTCTATGGCTACACCTTC
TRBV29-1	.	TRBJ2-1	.	CSVFFRADEQFF	TGCAGCGTTTTTTTCAGGGCGGATGAGCAGTTCTTC
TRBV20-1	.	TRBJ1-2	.	CSARSGSYGYTF	TGCAGTGCTAGAAGCGGATCCTATGGCTACACCTTC
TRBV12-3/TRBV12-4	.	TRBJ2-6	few	CASTIERGGSGANVLTF	TGTGCCAGCACCATCGAGAGGGGAGGCTCTGGGGCCAACGTCCTGACTTTC
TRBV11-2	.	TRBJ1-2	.	CASSGGTVLMDGYTF	TGTGCCAGCAGCGGAGGGACGGTTCTTATGGATGGCTACACCTTC